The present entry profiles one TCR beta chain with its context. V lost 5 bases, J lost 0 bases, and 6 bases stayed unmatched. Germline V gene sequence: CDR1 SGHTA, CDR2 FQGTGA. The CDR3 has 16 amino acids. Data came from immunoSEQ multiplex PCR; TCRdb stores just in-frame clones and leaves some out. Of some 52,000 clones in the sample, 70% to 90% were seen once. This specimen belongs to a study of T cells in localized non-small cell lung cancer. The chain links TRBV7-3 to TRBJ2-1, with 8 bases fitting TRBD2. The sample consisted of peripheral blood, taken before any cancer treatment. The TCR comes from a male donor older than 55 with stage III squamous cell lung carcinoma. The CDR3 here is CASSLSGGFSYNEQFF. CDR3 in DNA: TGTGCCAGCAGCCTCAGCGGGGGATTCTCCTACAATGAGCAGTTCTTC. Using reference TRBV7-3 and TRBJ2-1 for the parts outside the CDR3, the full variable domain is GAGVSQTPSNKVTEKGKYVELRCDPISGHTALYWYRQSLGQGPEFLIYFQGTGAADDSGLPNDRFFAVRPEGSVSTLKIQRTERGDSAVYLCASSLSGGFSYNEQFFGPGTRLTVL.